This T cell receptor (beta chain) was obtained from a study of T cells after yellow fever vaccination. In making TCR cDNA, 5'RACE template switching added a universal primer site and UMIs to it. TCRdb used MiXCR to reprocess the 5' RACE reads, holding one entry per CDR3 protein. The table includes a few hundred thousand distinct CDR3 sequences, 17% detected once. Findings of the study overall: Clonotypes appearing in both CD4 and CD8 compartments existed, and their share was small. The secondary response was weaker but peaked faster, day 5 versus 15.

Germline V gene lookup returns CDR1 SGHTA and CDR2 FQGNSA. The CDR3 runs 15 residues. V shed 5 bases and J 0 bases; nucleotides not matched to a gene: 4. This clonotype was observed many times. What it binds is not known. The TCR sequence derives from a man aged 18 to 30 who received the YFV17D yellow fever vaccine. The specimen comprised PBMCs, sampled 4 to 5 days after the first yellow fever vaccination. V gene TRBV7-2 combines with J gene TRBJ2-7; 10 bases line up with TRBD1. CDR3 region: CASSPRDRGSYEQYF. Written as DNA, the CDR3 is TGTGCCAGCAGCCCCCGGGACAGGGGCTCCTACGAGCAGTACTTC.